This T cell receptor (beta chain) appears in the sequencing data of a study of blood T cell repertoires in COVID-19. Study details: Whether acute or convalescent, the COVID-19 samples came from the United States, Italy and Spain.

Sequenced by immunoSEQ multiplex PCR; TCRdb stores in-frame clones only, minus some. The data show about 220,000 clones, about 82% seen once. Trimming cost V 4 bases and J 6 bases; bases outside gene matches: 7. From germline, CDR1 is SGHTA and CDR2 FQGNSA. The CDR3 has 15 amino acids. Patients at the Seattle site were enrolled during active infection and followed longitudinally. Sample: peripheral blood. This sequence was found in a woman aged 70-85 years with COVID-19, enrolled during active disease. The gene calls are TRBV7-2 and TRBJ2-7; 12 positions agree with TRBD2. The CDR3 sequence is CASSWTSGKFLEQYF. CDR3 nucleotide sequence: TGTGCCAGCAGCTGGACTAGCGGGAAATTTCTCGAGCAGTACTTC.